The entry that follows covers one T cell receptor beta chain sequence. This sample was taken from a study of blood T cell repertoires in COVID-19. Study-level information: From T cells, B-cell-depleted T cells, or PBMCs came the material, which was cDNA or gDNA.

The data were produced by immunoSEQ multiplex PCR, yet TCRdb's version contains in-frame clones alone and is incomplete. The table has around 270,000 clones, approximately 90% seen once. The TCR was taken from a man aged 25-45 years with acute or convalescent COVID-19. The source material was peripheral blood.

The CDR3 sequence: CASSKRTGGSYEQYF. CDR3 sequence (DNA): TGCGCCAGCAGCAAACGGACAGGGGGCAGCTACGAGCAGTACTTC. The gene calls are TRBV4-1 and TRBJ2-7; TRBD1 agrees at 11 bases. CDR3 length: 15 amino acids. Germline CDR1 and CDR2: MGHRA and YSYEKL. V gave up 5 bases and J gave up 3 bases; unmatched junction bases: 6.